The 5 T cell receptor beta chains presented below share a single source sample, sequenced in a study of T cell responses to AZD1222 COVID-19 vaccine. The data were produced by immunoSEQ multiplex PCR, yet TCRdb's version contains in-frame clones alone and is incomplete. Among about 160,000 clones, about 88% were seen once, and the ten largest hold about 5%. This specimen was peripheral blood, taken on day 0 of AZD1222 vaccination. The receptor source for this set is an adult in good health.

This sequence joins TRBV7-2 and TRBJ1-2; 7 bases are shared with TRBD1. CDR3 length: 13 residues. J gave up 7 bases and V 5 bases, and 7 bases lay outside the gene matches. From germline, CDR1 is SGHTA and CDR2 FQGNSA. The CDR3 region is CASSRDSMGGYTF. As DNA, the CDR3 is TGTGCCAGCAGCAGGGACAGCATGGGTGGCTACACCTTC.

The chain combines TRBV16 with TRBJ2-2, with D unclear. From germline, CDR1 is KGHSY and CDR2 FQNENV. The length of the CDR3 is 11 residues. Trimming took off 2 bases at V and 7 bases at J, with 2 bases between the two ends. The CDR3: CASSQIGELFF. The CDR3 region has the DNA TGTGCCAGCAGCCAAATCGGGGAGCTGTTTTTT.

The V gene is TRBV5-1, the J gene TRBJ2-7, with D tentatively TRBD1 (5 bases). This CDR3 spans 15 amino acids. Trimming left V 2 bases short and J 2 bases short, with 14 bases between. The germline gives CDR1 SGHRS, CDR2 YFSETQ. CDR3 sequence (DNA): TGCGCCAGCAGCTTACAGCAGGGAACGACCTACGAGCAGTACTTC. It yields the protein CASSLQQGTTYEQYF.

This rearrangement joins TRBV9 to TRBJ1-2, with 8 bases that match TRBD1. Germline CDR1 is SGDLS and CDR2 is YYNGEE. V was clipped by 4 bases and J by 9 bases; unmatched bases: 8. The length of the CDR3 is 13 residues. The CDR3 loop is CASSRQDRVRYTF. The CDR3, as DNA: TGTGCCAGCAGCCGACAGGACAGGGTCCGCTACACCTTC.

The rearrangement joins TRBV2 to TRBJ2-7; the D is unclear. Trimming pared 7 bases from V and 0 bases from J, leaving 7 bases between. The CDR3 is 12 residues long. Germline CDR1 SNHLY, CDR2 FYNNEI. DNA of the CDR3: TGTGCCAGCAAGTCTCTCTCCTACGAGCAGTACTTC. Translated: CASKSLSYEQYF.